Here is one TCR beta chain with its context. Antigen unknown. This table comes from immunoSEQ multiplex PCR, and its TCRdb copy is limited to in-frame clones, with some not included. Among around 50,000 clones listed, 70% to 90% were seen once. This specimen comes from a study of OX40 agonist ivuxolimab in advanced cancers. Study overall: Partial response was recorded in three patients: one hepatocellular carcinoma and two cutaneous melanoma cases.

The CDR3 spans 15 residues. CDR1 is LGHNA and CDR2 is YSLEER in the germline V gene. The ends lost 5 bases at V and 4 bases at J; junction bases unmatched: 9. The study's findings and limits: In the 0.1-3.0 mg/kg groups, partial responders showed among the lowest expansion.

This clonotype originated in an adult with an advanced solid tumor such as melanoma, head and neck, liver or kidney cancer. The J gene is TRBJ2-5, the V gene TRBV4-3, with 8 bases matching TRBD1. Source: CD4+ or CD8+ T cells sorted from blood, taken in a trial of the OX40 agonist ivuxolimab. The CDR3 here is CASSATRGQGETQYF. CDR3 DNA sequence: TGCGCCAGCAGCGCGACCAGGGGGCAGGGAGAGACCCAGTACTTC.